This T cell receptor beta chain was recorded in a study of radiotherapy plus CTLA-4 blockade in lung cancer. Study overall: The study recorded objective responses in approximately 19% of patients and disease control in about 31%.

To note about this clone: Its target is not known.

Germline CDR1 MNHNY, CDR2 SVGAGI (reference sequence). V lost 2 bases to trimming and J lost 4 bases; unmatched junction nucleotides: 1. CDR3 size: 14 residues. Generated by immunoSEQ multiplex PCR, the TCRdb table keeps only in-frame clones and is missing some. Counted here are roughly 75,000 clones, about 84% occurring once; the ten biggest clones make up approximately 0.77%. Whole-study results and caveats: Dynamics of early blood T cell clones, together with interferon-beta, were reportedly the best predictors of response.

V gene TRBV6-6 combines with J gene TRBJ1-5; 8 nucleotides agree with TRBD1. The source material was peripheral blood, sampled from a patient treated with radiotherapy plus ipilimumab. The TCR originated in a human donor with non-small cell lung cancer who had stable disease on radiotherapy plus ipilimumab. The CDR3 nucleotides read TGTGCCAGCAGTTACAGACAGGGGAATCAGCCCCAGCATTTT. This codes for CASSYRQGNQPQHF.